This TCR beta chain was recovered during a study of shared clonotypes between healthy human individuals. Across the whole study: For every donor, three CD4 naive, three CD4 memory, two CD8 naive and one CD8 memory plates were used.

The germline V gene has CDR1 SGHTA and CDR2 FQGNSA. Deletions cut 1 base from V and 5 bases from J, with 14 bases between. The CDR3 length is 15 residues. General study findings and limits: Sharing across a few donors was seen in about 5% of naive CD4 clonotypes. Sampling included only blood; tissue repertoires likely differ.

The protocol was immunoSEQ multiplex PCR, while the TCRdb copy is restricted to in-frame clones and leaves out a portion. The data contain nearly 750,000 clones, roughly two thirds of them singletons. Note on this clone: Its specificity is not known.

This receptor was obtained from a woman between 25 and 40 years old in good health. Sequenced sample: memory CD4+ T cells sorted from blood. Subset described: CD45RA-negative fraction. This chain connects TRBV7-2 to TRBJ2-5; D may be TRBD1 (5 bases). The CDR3 sequence is CASSLDFARAETQYF. The CDR3 DNA sequence: TGTGCCAGCAGCTTAGATTTTGCCAGGGCGGAGACCCAGTACTTC.